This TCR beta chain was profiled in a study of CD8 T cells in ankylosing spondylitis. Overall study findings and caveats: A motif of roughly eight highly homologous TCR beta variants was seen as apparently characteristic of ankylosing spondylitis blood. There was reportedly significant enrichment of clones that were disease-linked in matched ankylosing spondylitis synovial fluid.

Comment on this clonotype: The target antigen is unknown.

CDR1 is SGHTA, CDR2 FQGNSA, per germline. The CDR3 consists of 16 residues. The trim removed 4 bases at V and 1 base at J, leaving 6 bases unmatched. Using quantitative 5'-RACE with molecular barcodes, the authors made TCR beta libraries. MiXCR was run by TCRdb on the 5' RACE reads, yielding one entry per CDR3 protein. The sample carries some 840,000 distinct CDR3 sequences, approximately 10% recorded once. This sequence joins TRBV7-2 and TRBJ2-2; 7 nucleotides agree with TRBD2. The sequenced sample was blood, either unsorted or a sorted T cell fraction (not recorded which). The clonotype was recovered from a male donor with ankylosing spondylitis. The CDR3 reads CASSSMGLMNTGELFF. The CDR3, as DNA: TGTGCCAGCAGCTCCATGGGACTAATGAACACCGGGGAGCTGTTTTTT.